These 11 T cell receptor beta chains originate from one sample sequenced in a study of blood T cell repertoires in COVID-19. The method was immunoSEQ multiplex PCR; TCRdb's version includes in-frame clones alone and lacks a portion of them. The sample lists around 110,000 clones, roughly 84% occurring once. The sequenced material came from PBMCs or T cells enriched from blood (not recorded which). The receptor set was obtained from a woman aged 25 to 39 who had recovered from COVID-19.

This sequence joins TRBV30 and TRBJ2-1; no reliable D call. The length of the CDR3 is 14 residues. Trimming took 3 bases from V and 2 from J, leaving 11 bases between them. Germline values: CDR1 GTSNPN, CDR2 SVGIG (reference sequence). The CDR3 nucleotides read TGTGCCTGGAGAGTCGATTCTACCTACAATGAGCAGTTCTTC. Protein product: CAWRVDSTYNEQFF.

This chain joins TRBV5-1 and TRBJ1-4; 7 bases agree with TRBD1. V trimming: 2 bases; J trimming: 0 bases; junction bases outside the gene matches: 7. The CDR3 extends over 17 amino acids. Germline V gene sequence: CDR1 SGHRS, CDR2 YFSETQ. Here the CDR3 reads CASSFGDSHATNEKLFF. The CDR3 DNA reads TGCGCCAGCAGCTTCGGGGACAGTCATGCAACTAATGAAAAACTGTTTTTT.

This clone was seen a few times. This chain connects TRBV9 to TRBJ1-1; D gene ambiguous. CDR3 length equals 17 residues. Trimming stripped 0 bases from V and 0 bases from J, with 15 bases between. Germline V gene sequence: CDR1 SGDLS, CDR2 YYNGEE. CDR3 region: CASSVGAGTSMNTEAFF. The CDR3 nucleotides are TGTGCCAGCAGCGTAGGAGCAGGAACTTCGATGAACACTGAAGCTTTCTTT.

This clone was detected only once. The V gene is TRBV5-4, the J gene TRBJ2-5, with 13 bases lining up with TRBD2. CDR1 is SGHNT, CDR2 YYREEE, per germline (reference sequence). The CDR3 consists of 17 residues. The V gene end was trimmed by 4 bases and the J gene end by 4 bases; junction bases not matched to a gene: 10. In nucleotides, the CDR3 is TGTGCCAGCAGCAACCCCACTACTAGCGGGAGGGCAGAGACCCAGTACTTC. Encoded protein: CASSNPTTSGRAETQYF. The variable domain in full, completed from reference TRBV5-4 and TRBJ2-5, reads ETGVTQSPTHLIKTRGQQVTLRCSSQSGHNTVSWYQQALGQGPQFIFQYYREEENGRGNFPPRFSGLQFPNYSSELNVNALELDDSALYLCASSNPTTSGRAETQYFGPGTRLLVL.

The CDR3 coding sequence is TGTGCCTATAACACAGGGGCAAATCAGCCCCAGCATTTT. Protein sequence: CAYNTGANQPQHF. V gene TRBV28 combines with J gene TRBJ1-5, with 7 bases aligning to TRBD1. CDR1 is MDHEN, CDR2 SYDVKM, per germline. V gave up 11 bases and J gave up 4 bases; unmatched junction bases: 8. This CDR3 contains 13 residues.

The V call is TRBV4-2, the J call TRBJ2-3; 7 bases are shared with TRBD2. The CDR3 is made up of 14 amino acids. The V segment lost 1 base and the J segment 6 bases; nucleotides outside the gene matches: 4. Germline CDR1 LGHNA, CDR2 YNFKEQ. CDR3 DNA sequence: TGTGCCAGCAGCCAAGGCGGGAGTTCCGATACGCAGTATTTT. Translation: CASSQGGSSDTQYF.

The V call is TRBV5-1, the J call TRBJ2-2; 11 bases fit TRBD2. There are 17 residues in the CDR3. The J segment lost 6 bases and the V segment lost 6 bases, leaving 13 bases of the junction unmatched. Germline V gene lookup returns CDR1 SGHRS and CDR2 YFSETQ. CDR3 region: CASTYFISTSGAGELFF. The CDR3, as DNA: TGCGCCAGCACCTATTTTATTTCGACTAGCGGGGCCGGGGAGCTGTTTTTT. Based on the CDR3 plus reference TRBV5-1 and TRBJ2-2, the full variable domain is KAGVTQTPRYLIKTRGQQVTLSCSPISGHRSVSWYQQTPGQGLQFLFEYFSETQRNKGNFPGRFSGRQFSNSRSEMNVSTLELGDSALYLCASTYFISTSGAGELFFGEGSRLTVL.

This rearrangement joins TRBV13 to TRBJ1-6, with 7 bases matching TRBD1. CDR3 length: 16 amino acids. Trimming removed 5 bases from V and 5 bases from J; junction bases left unmatched: 9. CDR1 is PRHDT, CDR2 FYEKMQ, per germline (reference sequence). This CDR3 is CASSPPGQSNNSPLHF. The CDR3 bases are TGTGCCAGCAGCCCTCCGGGACAGAGTAATAATTCACCCCTCCACTTT.

This clone turned up a few times. V usage is TRBV13 and J usage is TRBJ2-2; 11 nucleotides agree with TRBD2. The length of the CDR3 is 18 residues. Germline V lookup: CDR1 PRHDT, CDR2 FYEKMQ (reference sequence). V gave up 5 bases and J gave up 2 bases; unmatched junction bases: 10. The CDR3 here is CASSQGLAAKRNTGELFF. In DNA, the CDR3 is TGTGCCAGCAGCCAGGGACTAGCGGCCAAAAGAAACACCGGGGAGCTGTTTTTT.

The V gene is TRBV5-1, the J gene TRBJ1-6; D may be TRBD1 (5 bases). The CDR3 spans 16 residues. V lost 4 bases to trimming and J lost 9 bases, with 20 bases between them. Germline V gene data show CDR1 as SGHRS and CDR2 as YFSETQ. As DNA, the CDR3 is TGCGCCAGCAGCACCCATGGGGGAGGCGGTTCTTCACCCCTCCACTTT. As protein: CASSTHGGGGSSPLHF.

The CDR3: CASSIERGLVRTGELFF. The DNA of the CDR3 is TGTGCCAGTAGTATAGAGAGGGGACTAGTGAGGACCGGGGAGCTGTTTTTT. V gene TRBV19 combines with J gene TRBJ2-2; 8 positions agree with TRBD2. There are 17 residues in the CDR3. The germline V gene has CDR1 LNHDA and CDR2 SQIVND (reference sequence). The V segment lost 0 bases and the J segment 5 bases; nucleotides outside the gene matches: 8.